This TCR beta chain was recorded in a study of blood T cell repertoires in COVID-19. Study as a whole: The United States, Italy and Spain were the sources of the acute and convalescent COVID-19 samples.

V lost 11 bases and J 0 bases, leaving 12 bases between the germline ends. This CDR3 has 13 residues. Germline V gene data show CDR1 as MDHEN and CDR2 as SYDVKM. How the authors handled the data: Estimates of nucleated cell counts were drawn from the amplification of reference gene primers. The protocol was immunoSEQ multiplex PCR, while the TCRdb copy is restricted to in-frame clones and leaves out a portion. Clone size and the V and J calls come from that table; the DNA yielded D and trimming. The sample lists about 220,000 clones; 80% were seen once. The specimen was peripheral blood. This clonotype originated in a human donor in a cohort sampled during active COVID-19. This chain links TRBV28 with TRBJ2-3; D is perhaps TRBD2 (6 bases). The CDR3 is CALGRESTDTQYF. CDR3 DNA: TGTGCCCTCGGGCGGGAAAGCACAGATACGCAGTATTTT. The complete variable domain, with remaining parts taken from reference TRBV28 and TRBJ2-3, reads DVKVTQSSRYLVKRTGEKVFLECVQDMDHENMFWYRQDPGLGLRLIYFSYDVKMKEKGDIPEGYSVSREKKERFSLILESASTNQTSMYLCALGRESTDTQYFGPGTRLTVL.